The 26 T cell receptor beta chains presented below share a single source sample, sequenced in a study of T cell responses to AZD1222 COVID-19 vaccine. The repertoire was sequenced with immunoSEQ multiplex PCR; TCRdb's copy has only in-frame clones and lacks some. The repertoire consists of about 98,000 clones, with around 90% occurring once and the leading ten covering approximately 6.3%. The sequencing used peripheral blood, collected on day 0 of AZD1222 vaccination. The receptors were sampled from an adult in good health.

This sequence joins TRBV28 and TRBJ1-1; no clear D gene. This CDR3 region has 13 residues. Germline CDR1 is MDHEN and CDR2 is SYDVKM. Trimming removed 3 bases from V and 1 base from J, with 6 bases in between. As DNA, the CDR3 is TGTGCCAGCAGTTTTCAGGAGAACACTGAAGCTTTCTTT. Its protein product is CASSFQENTEAFF.

This clone showed up just a few times. The V gene is TRBV29-1, the J gene TRBJ2-1; 8 bases line up with TRBD1. The V segment lost 2 bases and the J segment 12 bases; nucleotides outside the gene matches: 15. In germline, CDR1 is SQVTM, CDR2 ANQGSEA. The length of the CDR3 is 15 residues. The CDR3 coding sequence is TGCAGCGTTGAACGGGACAGGAAGGGACCCGGCGGGCAGTTCTTC. Residues: CSVERDRKGPGGQFF.

In this sample, this clone turned up once. CDR3 protein: CASSEGLGQGTYGYTF. The CDR3, as DNA: TGTGCCAGCAGTGAAGGTCTGGGACAGGGAACCTATGGCTACACCTTC. V usage is TRBV6-1 and J usage is TRBJ1-2; 9 bases are a match to TRBD1. V lost 1 base, J lost 4 bases, and 7 bases stayed unmatched. The CDR3 is made up of 16 amino acids. Looked up from germline, CDR1 is MNHNS and CDR2 is SASEGT.

The V gene is TRBV21-1, the J gene TRBJ2-3. TRBV21-1 is shown as a pseudogene. The CDR3 runs 18 residues. The CDR3 DNA sequence: TGTGCCAGCAGCAAAGCTATATCTTCCCGACCCACCACAGATACGCAGTATTTT. Its protein is CASSKAISSRPTTDTQYF.

The genes are TRBV4-1 and TRBJ2-1; 9 positions agree with TRBD2. The CDR3 spans 18 residues. Germline values: CDR1 MGHRA, CDR2 YSYEKL. Germline trimming cut 0 bases from V and 4 bases from J; bases unmatched to any gene: 10. The CDR3 DNA sequence: TGCGCCAGCAGCCAAGATAAGTGGGCTAGCGGGACTTACAATGAGCAGTTCTTC. Translating gives CASSQDKWASGTYNEQFF.

This rearrangement joins TRBV28 to TRBJ1-1; D not resolved. This CDR3 has 15 residues. V was shortened by 1 base and J by 2 bases, with 11 bases between the two germline ends. The germline CDR1 and CDR2 sequences are MDHEN and SYDVKM. CDR3 DNA sequence: TGTGCCAGCAGTTTATATGTCATCCCCAACACTGAAGCTTTCTTT. This gives the protein CASSLYVIPNTEAFF.

The chain recombines TRBV7-2 with TRBJ1-2, with D maybe TRBD1 (6 bases). V was cut by 7 bases and J by 5 bases, with 20 bases left in between. This CDR3 contains 15 residues. Germline V gene sequence: CDR1 SGHTA, CDR2 FQGNSA. The CDR3 DNA sequence: TGTGCCAGCACCCCCTTCCGACAGGATGCATATGGCTACACCTTC. Translation: CASTPFRQDAYGYTF.

The chain is built from TRBV5-6 and TRBJ1-1, with 7 positions matching TRBD1. The V segment lost 4 bases and the J segment 4 bases; nucleotides outside the gene matches: 7. Germline CDR1 SGHDT, CDR2 YYEEEE. The CDR3 has 14 amino acids. The CDR3 sequence is CASSPDRRGTEAFF. The CDR3 DNA reads TGTGCCAGCAGCCCGGACAGGAGGGGCACTGAAGCTTTCTTT.

The chain carries TRBV7-3 and TRBJ2-3; no reliable D call. Germline assignment: CDR1 SGHTA and CDR2 FQGTGA. The CDR3 length is 15 residues. Trimming took off 0 bases at V and 4 bases at J, with 11 bases between the two ends. The CDR3 DNA reads TGTGCCAGCAGCTTAACAAGTGGATTGCCAGATACGCAGTATTTT. It yields the protein CASSLTSGLPDTQYF.

The J gene is TRBJ1-1, the V gene TRBV9; D is ambiguous. The germline V and J ends were trimmed by 0 bases and 0 bases, with 0 bases remaining between them. This CDR3 spans 12 amino acids. Germline V lookup: CDR1 SGDLS, CDR2 YYNGEE. DNA of the CDR3: TGTGCCAGCAGCGTAGTGAACACTGAAGCTTTCTTT. It specifies CASSVVNTEAFF.

The rearrangement uses TRBV6-5 and TRBJ1-1; no definite D call. The CDR3 runs 15 residues. V lost 0 bases to trimming and J lost 8 bases, with 16 bases between them. Per the germline V gene, CDR1 is MNHEY and CDR2 is SVGAGI. For the CDR3, the DNA is TGTGCCAGCAGTTACTCAGGTTTAACCTCCTCCGAAGCTTTCTTT. This gives the protein CASSYSGLTSSEAFF.

The chain links TRBV2 to TRBJ1-5; TRBD1 aligns across 9 bases. Germline V gene lookup returns CDR1 SNHLY and CDR2 FYNNEI. After removal of 6 bases from V and 5 bases from J, the junction contained 8 bases not matched to a gene. The CDR3 loop spans 15 amino acids. CDR3 coding DNA: TGTGCCAGCAGCGGGGACAGGGCAGGATATCAGCCCCAGCATTTT. This sequence encodes CASSGDRAGYQPQHF.

The gene calls are TRBV5-6 and TRBJ1-4; D ambiguous. The CDR3 is 14 residues long. CDR1 is SGHDT, CDR2 YYEEEE, per germline. V lost 6 bases and J lost 2, with 11 bases in between. The CDR3 is CASTLAGTNEKLFF. CDR3 DNA: TGTGCCAGCACCCTAGCGGGGACTAATGAAAAACTGTTTTTT.

The CDR3 nucleotides read TGTGCCAGCGCCAAGACAAGCTTGAACACTGAAGCTTTCTTT. Translating gives CASAKTSLNTEAFF. The chain carries TRBV6-4 and TRBJ1-1, with D hard to call. Germline-derived CDR1 and CDR2 are MRHNA and SNTAGT. V lost 8 bases to trimming and J lost 0 bases, with 13 bases between them. The CDR3 sequence is 14 residues long.

The chain employs TRBV3-1 (or the pseudogene TRBV3-2) and TRBJ1-2, with 10 bases fitting TRBD1. Germline CDR1 reads LGHDT; CDR2 reads YNNKEL (reference sequence). This CDR3 is built from 14 residues. V lost 4 bases, J lost 2 bases, and 1 base stayed unmatched. The CDR3 region has the DNA TGTGCCAGCAGCCCGGGACAGGGGAACTATGGCTACACCTTC. It codes for CASSPGQGNYGYTF.

This rearrangement joins TRBV7-8 to TRBJ1-1; D gene ambiguous. Trimming cost V 5 bases and J 1 base, with 11 bases left between them. From germline, CDR1 is SGHVS and CDR2 FQNEAQ. This CDR3 has 14 amino acids. The CDR3 DNA reads as TGTGCCAGCAGCCGGACCGTCACGAACACTGAAGCTTTCTTT. Its translation is CASSRTVTNTEAFF.

This chain connects TRBV5-4 to TRBJ2-5, with 11 nucleotides matching TRBD2. Losses at the gene ends were 2 bases for V and 2 bases for J; bases not matched to a gene: 5. This CDR3 comprises 16 residues. Germline-derived CDR1 and CDR2 are SGHNT and YYREEE (reference sequence). CDR3 residues: CASSLPGLAAQETQYF. CDR3 nucleotides: TGTGCCAGCAGCTTACCGGGACTAGCGGCACAAGAGACCCAGTACTTC.

The gene calls are TRBV5-4 and TRBJ2-1; D ambiguous. The CDR3 is 12 amino acids. Deletions cut 4 bases from V and 4 bases from J, with 6 bases between. CDR1 is SGHNT, CDR2 YYREEE, per germline (reference sequence). This CDR3 reads CASSLPYNEQFF. CDR3 DNA: TGTGCCAGCAGCCTCCCTTACAATGAGCAGTTCTTC.

This chain links TRBV28 with TRBJ2-7; 7 bases match TRBD1. The CDR3 contains 14 residues. Germline V gene data show CDR1 as MDHEN and CDR2 as SYDVKM. Trimming removed 8 bases from V and 0 bases from J; junction bases left unmatched: 7. Here the CDR3 reads CASLSRQGSYEQYF. The CDR3 DNA reads TGTGCCAGCCTCTCGAGACAGGGCTCCTACGAGCAGTACTTC.

The genes are TRBV3-1 (or the pseudogene TRBV3-2) and TRBJ2-3; D unresolved. From germline, CDR1 is LGHDT and CDR2 YNNKEL (reference sequence). This CDR3 contains 15 residues. With 0 bases removed from V and 0 bases from J, the gap between germline ends came to 7 bases. CDR3 in amino acids: CASSQEFQSTDTQYF. As DNA, the CDR3 is TGTGCCAGCAGCCAAGAATTCCAAAGCACAGATACGCAGTATTTT.

The rearrangement uses TRBV6-4 and TRBJ1-1; 7 nucleotides match TRBD1. CDR1 and CDR2 (germline): MRHNA, SNTAGT. This CDR3 comprises 17 residues. Germline trimming cut 0 bases from V and 0 bases from J; bases unmatched to any gene: 7. CDR3 amino acids: CASSDSFQDRLNTEAFF. CDR3 coding DNA: TGTGCCAGCAGTGACTCCTTTCAGGACAGGTTGAACACTGAAGCTTTCTTT.

This chain connects TRBV20-1 to TRBJ2-3; weak D call: TRBD1 (6 bases). Germline values: CDR1 DFQATT, CDR2 SNEGSKA (reference sequence). Between the trimmed V and J ends, which lost 3 bases and 0 bases, there was a span of 22 bases. The CDR3 has 18 amino acids. The CDR3: CSASSWGLSVVSTDTQYF. The CDR3, as DNA: TGCAGTGCTAGTTCTTGGGGGCTATCAGTTGTTAGCACAGATACGCAGTATTTT.

The CDR3 here is CASSAPGLAGGGTGELFF. As DNA, the CDR3 is TGTGCCAGCAGCGCCCCAGGGCTAGCGGGAGGTGGCACCGGGGAGCTGTTTTTT. The chain employs TRBV9 and TRBJ2-2; 11 bases line up with TRBD2. CDR3 length: 18 residues. The germline V gene has CDR1 SGDLS and CDR2 YYNGEE. Losses at the gene ends were 3 bases for V and 4 bases for J; bases not matched to a gene: 11.

The rearrangement joins TRBV7-8 to TRBJ2-7, with 8 bases matching TRBD2. V was clipped by 1 base and J by 1 base; unmatched bases: 3. Germline V gene lookup returns CDR1 SGHVS and CDR2 FQNEAQ. There are 15 residues in the CDR3. The CDR3 here is CASSLVLAGSYEQYF. In DNA, the CDR3 is TGTGCCAGCAGCTTAGTTTTAGCGGGGTCCTACGAGCAGTACTTC.

The rearrangement uses TRBV12-3 or TRBV12-4 and TRBJ1-5; D might be TRBD1 (6 bases). Trimming took 6 bases from V and 4 from J, leaving 10 bases between them. There are 13 residues in the CDR3. CDR3 sequence reads: CASRQGWNQPQHF. Written as DNA, the CDR3 is TGTGCCAGCAGGCAGGGGTGGAATCAGCCCCAGCATTTT.

V and J are TRBV24-1 and TRBJ1-5; no definite D call. Germline V gene data show CDR1 as KGHDR and CDR2 as SFDVKD. The CDR3 covers 14 residues. With 5 bases removed from V and 2 bases from J, the gap between germline ends came to 9 bases. CDR3 sequence (DNA): TGTGCCACCAGTGCACCCGGGGGCAATCAGCCCCAGCATTTT. The encoded protein is CATSAPGGNQPQHF.